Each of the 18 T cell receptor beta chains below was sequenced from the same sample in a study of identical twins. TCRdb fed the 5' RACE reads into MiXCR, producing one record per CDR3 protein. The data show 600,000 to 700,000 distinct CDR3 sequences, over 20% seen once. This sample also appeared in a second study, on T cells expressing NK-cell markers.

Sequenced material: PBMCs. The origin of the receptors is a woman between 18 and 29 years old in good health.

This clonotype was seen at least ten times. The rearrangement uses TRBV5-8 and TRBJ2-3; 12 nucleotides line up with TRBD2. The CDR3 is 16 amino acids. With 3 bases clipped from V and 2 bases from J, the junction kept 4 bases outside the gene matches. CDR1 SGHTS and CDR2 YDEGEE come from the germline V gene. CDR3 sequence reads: CASSSWTSGDTDTQYF. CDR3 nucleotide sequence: TGTGCCAGCAGCTCATGGACTAGCGGGGACACAGATACGCAGTATTTT. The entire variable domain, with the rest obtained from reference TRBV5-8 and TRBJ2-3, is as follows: EAGVTQSPTHLIKTRGQQATLRCSPISGHTSVYWYQQALGLGLQFLLWYDEGEERNRGNFPPRFSGRQFPNYSSELNVNALELEDSALYLCASSSWTSGDTDTQYFGPGTRLTVL.

For the CDR3, the DNA is TGCGCCAGCAGCCAGTTAGAGGGGGATACGCAGTATTTT. This codes for CASSQLEGDTQYF. V gene TRBV4-1 combines with J gene TRBJ2-3; D assignment may be TRBD1 or TRBD2 (5 bases each). CDR1 is MGHRA and CDR2 is YSYEKL in the germline V gene. Trimming cost V 3 bases and J 6 bases, with 10 bases left between them. The CDR3 has 13 amino acids.

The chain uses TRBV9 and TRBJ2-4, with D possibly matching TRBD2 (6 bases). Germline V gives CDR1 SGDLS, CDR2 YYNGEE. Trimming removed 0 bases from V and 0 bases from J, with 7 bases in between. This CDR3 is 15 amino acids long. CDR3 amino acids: CASSVGGIAKNIQYF. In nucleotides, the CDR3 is TGTGCCAGCAGCGTAGGCGGGATAGCCAAAAACATTCAGTACTTC.

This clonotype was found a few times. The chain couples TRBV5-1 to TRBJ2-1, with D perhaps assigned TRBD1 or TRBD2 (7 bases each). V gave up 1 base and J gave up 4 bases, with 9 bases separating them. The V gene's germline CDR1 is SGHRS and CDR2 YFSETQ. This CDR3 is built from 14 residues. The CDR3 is CASSLQGGYNEQFF. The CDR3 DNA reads TGCGCCAGCAGCTTGCAGGGGGGGTACAATGAGCAGTTCTTC.

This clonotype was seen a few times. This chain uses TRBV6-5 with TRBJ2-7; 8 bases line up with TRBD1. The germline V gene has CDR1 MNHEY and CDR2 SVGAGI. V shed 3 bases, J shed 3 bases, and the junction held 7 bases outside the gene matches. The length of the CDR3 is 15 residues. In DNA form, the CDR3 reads TGTGCCAGCAGTTATCTCAGGGGGCTGGGCTACGAGCAGTACTTC. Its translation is CASSYLRGLGYEQYF.

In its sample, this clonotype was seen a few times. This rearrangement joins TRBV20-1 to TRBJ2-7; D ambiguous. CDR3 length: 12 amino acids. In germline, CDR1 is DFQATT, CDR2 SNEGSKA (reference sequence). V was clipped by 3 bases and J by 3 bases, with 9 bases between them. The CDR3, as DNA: TGCAGTGCTAGTAGACAAAACTACGAGCAGTACTTC. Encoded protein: CSASRQNYEQYF.

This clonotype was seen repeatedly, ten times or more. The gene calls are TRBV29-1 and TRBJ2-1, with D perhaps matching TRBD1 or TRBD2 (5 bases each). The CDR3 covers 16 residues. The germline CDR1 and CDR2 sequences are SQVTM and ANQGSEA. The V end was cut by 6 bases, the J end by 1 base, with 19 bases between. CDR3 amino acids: CSVVSWGSISYNEQFF. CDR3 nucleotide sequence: TGCAGCGTCGTTAGCTGGGGGAGCATATCCTACAATGAGCAGTTCTTC.

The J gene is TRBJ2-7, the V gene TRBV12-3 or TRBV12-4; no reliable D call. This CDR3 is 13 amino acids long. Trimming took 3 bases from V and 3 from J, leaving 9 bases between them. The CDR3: CASSFGSYYEQYF. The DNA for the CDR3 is TGTGCCAGCAGTTTCGGGTCATACTACGAGCAGTACTTC.

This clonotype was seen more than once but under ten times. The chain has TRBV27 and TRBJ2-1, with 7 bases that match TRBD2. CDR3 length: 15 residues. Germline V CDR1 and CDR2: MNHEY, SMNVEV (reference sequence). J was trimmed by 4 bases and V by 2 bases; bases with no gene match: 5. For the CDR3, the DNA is TGTGCCAGCAGTTTAACGCTAGCGGTTTACAATGAGCAGTTCTTC. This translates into CASSLTLAVYNEQFF.

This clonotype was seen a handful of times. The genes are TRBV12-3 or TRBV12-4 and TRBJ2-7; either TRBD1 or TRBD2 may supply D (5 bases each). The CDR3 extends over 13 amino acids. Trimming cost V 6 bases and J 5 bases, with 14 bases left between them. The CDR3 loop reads CASRNGTFHEQYF. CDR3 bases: TGTGCCAGCAGGAACGGGACCTTCCACGAGCAGTACTTC.

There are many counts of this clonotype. CDR3 loop: CASSLIETTEGGYTF. CDR3 in DNA: TGCGCCAGCAGCTTAATCGAGACGACTGAGGGGGGCTACACCTTC. This chain joins TRBV5-1 and TRBJ1-2; D is possibly TRBD1 (5 bases). V gave up 2 bases and J gave up 8 bases, with 19 bases separating them. Germline CDR1 SGHRS, CDR2 YFSETQ. The CDR3 consists of 15 residues.

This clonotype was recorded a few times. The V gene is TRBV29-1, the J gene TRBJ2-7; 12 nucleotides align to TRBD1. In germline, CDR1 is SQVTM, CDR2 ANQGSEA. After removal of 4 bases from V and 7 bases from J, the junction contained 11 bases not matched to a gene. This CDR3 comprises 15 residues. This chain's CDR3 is CSVAFRGQGAQEQYF. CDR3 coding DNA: TGCAGCGTTGCCTTTCGGGGACAGGGGGCGCAAGAGCAGTACTTC.

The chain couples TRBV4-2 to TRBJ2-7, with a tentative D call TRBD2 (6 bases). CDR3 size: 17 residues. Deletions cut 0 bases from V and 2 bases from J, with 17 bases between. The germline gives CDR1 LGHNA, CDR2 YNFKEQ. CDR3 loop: CASSQDGRVGEAYEQYF. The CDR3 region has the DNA TGTGCCAGCAGCCAAGATGGGCGGGTAGGGGAGGCCTACGAGCAGTACTTC.

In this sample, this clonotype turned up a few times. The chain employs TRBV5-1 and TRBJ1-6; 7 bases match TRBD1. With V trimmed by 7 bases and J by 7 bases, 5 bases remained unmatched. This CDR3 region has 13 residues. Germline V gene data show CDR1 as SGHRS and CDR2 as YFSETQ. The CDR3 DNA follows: TGCGCCAGCTCTGGACAGGAGAATTCACCCCTCCACTTT. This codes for CASSGQENSPLHF.

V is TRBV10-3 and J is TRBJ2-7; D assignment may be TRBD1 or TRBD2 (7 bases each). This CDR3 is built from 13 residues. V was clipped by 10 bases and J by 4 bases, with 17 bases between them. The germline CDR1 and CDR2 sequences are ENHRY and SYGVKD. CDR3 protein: CATRQGGVYEQYF. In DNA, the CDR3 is TGTGCCACCCGACAGGGAGGGGTGTACGAGCAGTACTTC.

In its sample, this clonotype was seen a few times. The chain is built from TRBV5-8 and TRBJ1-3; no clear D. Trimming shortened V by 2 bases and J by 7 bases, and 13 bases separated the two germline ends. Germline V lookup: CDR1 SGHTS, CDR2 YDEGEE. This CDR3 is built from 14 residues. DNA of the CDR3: TGTGCCAGCAGCTTCAACGGCGAGGGCAACACCATATATTTT. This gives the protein CASSFNGEGNTIYF.

The CDR3 region has the DNA TGTGCCAGCAGTTCCGGGACTACAAAAAACATTCAGTACTTC. Encoded protein: CASSSGTTKNIQYF. This sequence joins TRBV28 and TRBJ2-4; 7 bases fit TRBD2. Germline CDR1 is MDHEN and CDR2 is SYDVKM. The junction had 4 bases not matched to a gene; V was cut back by 4 bases and J by 4 bases. The CDR3 has 14 residues. Full variable domain (missing parts from reference TRBV28 and TRBJ2-4): DVKVTQSSRYLVKRTGEKVFLECVQDMDHENMFWYRQDPGLGLRLIYFSYDVKMKEKGDIPEGYSVSREKKERFSLILESASTNQTSMYLCASSSGTTKNIQYFGAGTRLSVL.

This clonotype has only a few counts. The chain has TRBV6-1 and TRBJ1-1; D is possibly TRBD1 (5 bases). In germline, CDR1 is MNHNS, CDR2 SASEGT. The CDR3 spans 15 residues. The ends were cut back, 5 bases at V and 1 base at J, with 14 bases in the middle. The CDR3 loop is CASSNLQGWNTEAFF. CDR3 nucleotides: TGTGCCAGCAGTAATCTCCAGGGCTGGAACACTGAAGCTTTCTTT.